One T cell receptor (beta chain) is described in this entry. This sample is drawn from a study of immune evolution from preneoplasia to lung adenocarcinoma. Each case's diagnosis was confirmed by two pathologists on H&E. CDR3 length: 11 amino acids. Looked up from germline, CDR1 is LNHDA and CDR2 is SQIVND (reference sequence). Trimming removed 8 bases from V and 4 bases from J, with 6 bases in between. Some clones are missing from TCRdb's copy, which holds only in-frame ones; the method was immunoSEQ multiplex PCR. Here the sample spans about 3,200 clones, less than 90% being singletons. The sample taken for sequencing was FFPE adjacent normal lung tissue. This receptor was identified in a middle-aged person with lung adenocarcinoma. The rearrangement links TRBV19 to TRBJ1-5; no clear D. CDR3 loop: CASGTNQPQHF. CDR3 bases: TGTGCCAGTGGTACTAATCAGCCCCAGCATTTT.